This is a list of T cell receptor beta chains from one sample in a study of blood T cell repertoires in COVID-19. Clones were sequenced by immunoSEQ multiplex PCR, and TCRdb holds only the in-frame ones, with some missing. The sample gives more than 300,000 clones, 70% to 90% of which show up once; less than 6% is in the top ten. Sequenced: PBMCs or T cells enriched from blood (not recorded which). The receptor source for this set is a woman aged 25 to 39 who had recovered from COVID-19. CDR3s include the opening cysteine and the closing phenylalanine or tryptophan. D genes are given only for firm matches. Clone size, where shown, is once, few, many, or a class for clones that have expanded.

v_call	j_call	d_call	clone_size	cdr3_aa	cdr3_nt
TRBV7-2	TRBJ2-1	TRBD2	NA	CASSLGLGTGDEQFF	TGTGCCAGCAGCTTGGGACTAGGAACCGGCGATGAGCAGTTCTTC
TRBV19	TRBJ2-5	NA	NA	CASSMKRRETQYF	TGTGCCAGTAGTATGAAGCGGCGCGAGACCCAGTACTTC
TRBV19	TRBJ2-7	TRBD1	once	CASSISGQASYEQYF	TGTGCCAGTAGTATTTCGGGACAGGCCTCCTACGAGCAGTACTTC
TRBV21-1	TRBJ1-2	NA	NA	CASSKVRTGGYGNYGYTF	TGTGCCAGCAGCAAAGTTCGGACAGGGGGCTACGGTAACTATGGCTACACCTTC
TRBV25-1	TRBJ1-1	NA	NA	CASSEYLGFEAFF	TGTGCCAGCAGTGAATATTTGGGCTTTGAAGCTTTCTTT
TRBV18	TRBJ2-5	TRBD1	NA	CASSPGQGRETQYF	TGTGCCAGCTCACCTGGACAGGGTAGGGAGACCCAGTACTTC
TRBV7-9	TRBJ2-4	TRBD1	NA	CATHPGQAAKNIQYF	TGTGCCACCCACCCGGGACAGGCGGCCAAAAACATTCAGTACTTC
TRBV7-2	TRBJ2-5	TRBD2	few	CASSSSGAVQETQYF	TGTGCCAGCAGTTCTAGCGGGGCAGTACAAGAGACCCAGTACTTC
TRBV18	TRBJ1-4	NA	NA	CASSPRQGTTNEKLFF	TGTGCCAGCTCACCACGGCAGGGCACAACTAATGAAAAACTGTTTTTT
TRBV25-1	TRBJ2-7	NA	NA	CAREDTDYEQYF	TGTGCCAGGGAGGATACCGACTACGAGCAGTACTTC
TRBV5-1	TRBJ1-5	NA	NA	CASSLEGVGYQPQHF	TGCGCCAGCAGCTTGGAAGGGGTAGGGTATCAGCCCCAGCATTTT
TRBV2	TRBJ2-2	TRBD1	NA	CASMRQGIYTGELFF	TGTGCCAGCATGAGACAGGGAATTTACACCGGGGAGCTGTTTTTT
TRBV5-4	TRBJ2-7	TRBD1	NA	CASSSGTGSYEQYF	TGTGCCAGCAGCTCGGGGACAGGGTCATACGAGCAGTACTTC
TRBV11-3	TRBJ1-2	NA	NA	CASSQTNGYTF	TGTGCCAGCAGCCAAACAAATGGCTACACCTTC
TRBV15	TRBJ1-1	NA	NA	CATSRDPLGAEAFF	TGTGCCACCAGCAGAGATCCGTTGGGCGCTGAAGCTTTCTTT
TRBV4-1	TRBJ1-1	NA	NA	CASTPSGSAEAFF	TGCGCCAGCACGCCCTCGGGATCGGCTGAAGCTTTCTTT
TRBV4-3	TRBJ1-1	NA	NA	CASSPSGNKNTEAFF	TGCGCCAGCAGCCCAAGCGGCAATAAGAACACTGAAGCTTTCTTT
TRBV5-5	TRBJ2-1	TRBD2	NA	CASSFELLAGAGYNEQFF	TGTGCCAGCAGCTTTGAGCTACTAGCGGGGGCCGGGTACAATGAGCAGTTCTTC
TRBV5-1	TRBJ2-1	NA	NA	CASSIGDNEQFF	TGCGCCAGCAGCATCGGGGACAATGAGCAGTTCTTC
TRBV14	TRBJ1-3	NA	NA	CASSPQTGYGNTIYF	TGTGCCAGCAGCCCTCAAACAGGGTACGGAAACACCATATATTTT
TRBV7-6	TRBJ1-1	TRBD1	NA	CASSSSVTGGTEAFF	TGTGCCAGCAGCTCGTCCGTGACAGGGGGGACTGAAGCTTTCTTT
TRBV19	TRBJ2-1	TRBD2	NA	CASSTLAGGPYEQFF	TGTGCCAGTAGTACACTAGCGGGGGGGCCCTATGAGCAGTTCTTC
TRBV5-6	TRBJ1-2	NA	NA	CASSSGSTSYGYTF	TGTGCCAGCAGCTCAGGATCAACTAGTTATGGCTACACCTTC
TRBV9	TRBJ2-2	NA	NA	CASSTQGGELFF	TGTGCCAGCAGCACACAGGGCGGGGAGCTGTTTTTT
TRBV3-1/TRBV3-2	TRBJ1-1	NA	NA	CASSQGGGGRMNTEAFF	TGTGCCAGCAGCCAAGGGGGGGGTGGGCGGATGAACACTGAAGCTTTCTTT
TRBV7-3	TRBJ2-6	TRBD1	NA	CASSPRDRGSGANVLTF	TGTGCCAGCAGCCCCCGGGACAGGGGTTCTGGGGCCAACGTCCTGACTTTC
TRBV19	TRBJ1-5	NA	few	CASSISISGNQPQHF	TGTGCCAGTAGTATTTCTATTAGCGGCAATCAGCCCCAGCATTTT
TRBV19	TRBJ2-3	NA	few	CASSLDSSYSDTQYF	TGTGCCAGTAGTCTTGACTCTAGCTACTCAGATACGCAGTATTTT
TRBV7-2	TRBJ2-1	TRBD2	NA	CASSLASGGAREQFF	TGTGCCAGCAGCTTAGCTAGCGGGGGGGCCAGGGAGCAGTTCTTC
TRBV5-1	TRBJ1-2	TRBD1	few	CASSLQGNYGYTF	TGCGCCAGCAGCTTACAGGGGAACTATGGCTACACCTTC
TRBV19	TRBJ1-4	NA	NA	CASSTKAGVNEKLFF	TGTGCCAGTAGTACAAAGGCGGGAGTTAATGAAAAACTGTTTTTT
TRBV21-1	TRBJ1-1	NA	NA	CASSKRTGGAEAFF	TGTGCCAGCAGCAAAAGGACAGGAGGGGCTGAAGCTTTCTTT
TRBV7-2	TRBJ1-1	NA	NA	CASSPDLGGNTEAFF	TGTGCCAGCAGCCCCGATCTCGGGGGGAACACTGAAGCTTTCTTT
TRBV30	TRBJ1-6	NA	many	CAWSVYRELSPLHF	TGTGCCTGGAGTGTATACAGGGAACTCTCACCCCTCCACTTT
TRBV6-5	TRBJ2-2	TRBD1	few	CASYGDRETGELFF	TGTGCCAGCTACGGGGACAGGGAAACCGGGGAGCTGTTTTTT
TRBV6-1	TRBJ1-5	NA	NA	CASSARGTRGNQPQHF	TGTGCCAGCAGTGCCCGGGGGACGAGGGGCAATCAGCCCCAGCATTTT
TRBV30	TRBJ2-6	TRBD1	NA	CAWRRDSSGANVLTF	TGTGCCTGGAGGAGGGACAGCTCTGGGGCCAACGTCCTGACTTTC
TRBV5-4	TRBJ2-5	TRBD1	NA	CASSSKTGKETQYF	TGTGCCAGCAGCTCCAAGACAGGGAAAGAGACCCAGTACTTC
TRBV19	TRBJ2-3	TRBD2	NA	CASSHGLAGTTDTQYF	TGTGCCAGTAGCCACGGACTAGCGGGGACCACAGATACGCAGTATTTT
TRBV27	TRBJ1-5	NA	NA	CASSSRQYNQPQHF	TGTGCCAGCAGTTCTCGACAGTACAATCAGCCCCAGCATTTT
TRBV2	TRBJ1-6	NA	NA	CASVQALGSPLHF	TGTGCCAGCGTCCAGGCTTTGGGTTCACCCCTCCACTTT
TRBV5-4	TRBJ1-1	TRBD1	NA	CASSPPGQGAAFF	TGTGCCAGCAGCCCCCCGGGACAGGGTGCCGCTTTCTTT
TRBV3-1/TRBV3-2	TRBJ1-1	NA	once	CASSQDFRVNEAFF	TGTGCCAGCAGCCAAGATTTTAGAGTCAATGAAGCTTTCTTT
TRBV7-8	TRBJ1-5	TRBD1	NA	CASSLARGPWGDQPQHF	TGTGCCAGCAGCTTAGCTAGGGGGCCGTGGGGGGATCAGCCCCAGCATTTT
TRBV5-6	TRBJ2-5	TRBD2	NA	CASSLRTSGGAPRETQYF	TGTGCCAGCAGCTTGCGAACTAGCGGGGGGGCCCCCCGGGAGACCCAGTACTTC
TRBV19	TRBJ2-2	NA	NA	CASSILGTNTGELFF	TGTGCCAGTAGTATCCTCGGGACGAACACCGGGGAGCTGTTTTTT
TRBV2	TRBJ1-3	NA	NA	CASSEPEALPGNTIYF	TGTGCCAGCAGTGAACCGGAGGCTCTACCTGGAAACACCATATATTTT
TRBV9	TRBJ2-1	TRBD1	NA	CASSVANRGHEQFF	TGTGCCAGCAGCGTAGCCAACAGGGGTCATGAGCAGTTCTTC
TRBV19	TRBJ2-3	TRBD2	NA	CASSIDLAGGTDTQYF	TGTGCCAGTAGTATAGACCTAGCGGGGGGCACAGATACGCAGTATTTT
TRBV5-1	TRBJ2-3	TRBD2	NA	CASHREDTDTQYF	TGCGCCAGCCACCGGGAGGACACAGATACGCAGTATTTT
TRBV18	TRBJ1-2	TRBD1	NA	CASSKEQGAANYGYTF	TGTGCCAGCTCAAAGGAACAGGGGGCCGCTAACTATGGCTACACCTTC
TRBV7-9	TRBJ1-2	NA	NA	CASSLSGRSYGYTF	TGTGCCAGCAGCTTATCGGGGAGGTCCTATGGCTACACCTTC
TRBV6-1	TRBJ1-5	NA	few	CASSEDRVGPQHF	TGTGCCAGCAGTGAAGATAGAGTCGGGCCCCAGCATTTT
TRBV5-1	TRBJ1-1	NA	NA	CASSLGVGGDTEAFF	TGCGCCAGCAGCTTGGGGGTCGGGGGAGACACTGAAGCTTTCTTT
TRBV7-6	TRBJ2-7	TRBD2	NA	CASSLGRGGSPYEQYF	TGTGCCAGCAGCTTAGGCCGGGGGGGCAGTCCCTACGAGCAGTACTTC
TRBV19	TRBJ1-1	NA	NA	CASSIFRGDTEAFF	TGTGCCAGTAGTATCTTCCGCGGGGACACTGAAGCTTTCTTT
TRBV30	TRBJ1-1	NA	NA	CAWNGGDFTNTEAFF	TGTGCCTGGAATGGCGGAGATTTTACGAACACTGAAGCTTTCTTT
TRBV9	TRBJ2-1	NA	NA	CASSLTGVSYNEQFF	TGTGCCAGCAGCCTCACGGGGGTCTCCTACAATGAGCAGTTCTTC
TRBV30	TRBJ1-2	NA	once	CAWSVPEGGGGGYTF	TGTGCCTGGAGTGTACCTGAAGGGGGAGGGGGTGGCTACACCTTC